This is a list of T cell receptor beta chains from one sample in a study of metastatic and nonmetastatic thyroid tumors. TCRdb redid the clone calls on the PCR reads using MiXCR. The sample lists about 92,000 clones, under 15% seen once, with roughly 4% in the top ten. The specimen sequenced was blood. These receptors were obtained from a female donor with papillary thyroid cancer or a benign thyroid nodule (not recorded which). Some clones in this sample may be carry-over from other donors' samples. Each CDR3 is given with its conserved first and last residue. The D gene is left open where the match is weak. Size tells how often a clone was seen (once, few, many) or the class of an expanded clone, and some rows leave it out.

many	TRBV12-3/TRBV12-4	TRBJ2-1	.	CASTQAGLSYNEQFF	TGTGCCAGCACCCAAGCGGGCCTCTCCTACAATGAGCAGTTCTTC
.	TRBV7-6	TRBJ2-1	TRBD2	CASIQLAGGSYNGQFF	TGTGCCAGCATCCAACTAGCGGGGGGGTCCTACAATGGGCAATTCTTC
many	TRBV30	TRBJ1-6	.	CAWSVAGDNSPLHF	TGTGCCTGGAGTGTAGCCGGAGATAATTCACCCCTCCACTTT
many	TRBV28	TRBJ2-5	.	CASSTLRGKTQYF	TGTGCCAGCAGTACCCTGAGGGGCAAGACCCAGTACTTC
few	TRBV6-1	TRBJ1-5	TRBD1	CASSRRGQGNSNQPQHF	TGTGCCAGCAGTCGACGGGGACAGGGGAATAGCAATCAGCCCCAGCATTTT
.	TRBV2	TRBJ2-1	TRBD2	CASSEMVLAGNNEQFF	TGTGCCAGCAGTGAAATGGTACTAGCGGGGAACAATGAGCAGTTCTTC
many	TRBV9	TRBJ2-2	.	CASSANTGELFF	TGTGCCAGCAGCGCGAACACCGGGGAGCTGTTTTTT
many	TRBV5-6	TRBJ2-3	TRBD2	CASSLGLAADTQYF	TGTGCCAGCAGCTTGGGACTAGCAGCAGATACGCAGTATTTT
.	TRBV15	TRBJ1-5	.	CATSSARQSNQPQHF	TGTGCCACCAGCAGCGCCCGACAGAGCAATCAGCCCCAGCATTTT
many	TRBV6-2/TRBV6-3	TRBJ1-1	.	CASSPRVVLNTEAFF	TGTGCCAGCAGCCCGCGAGTAGTATTGAACACTGAAGCTTTCTTT
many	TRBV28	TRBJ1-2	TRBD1	CASSLGRGTGYGYTF	TGTGCCAGCAGTTTGGGGAGAGGGACAGGCTATGGCTACACCTTC
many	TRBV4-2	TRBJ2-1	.	CASSQEWSGDNEQFF	TGTGCCAGCAGCCAAGAGTGGTCAGGAGACAATGAGCAGTTCTTC
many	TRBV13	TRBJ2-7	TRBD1	CASSSTGGAGEQYF	TGTGCCAGCAGTTCTACAGGGGGCGCTGGGGAGCAGTACTTC
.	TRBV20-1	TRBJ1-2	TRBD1	CSAGEQGAYGYTF	TGCAGTGCTGGTGAACAGGGGGCTTATGGCTACACCTTC
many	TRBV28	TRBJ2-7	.	CASSSPRSSLTYEQYF	TGTGCCAGCAGTTCCCCACGGAGCTCCCTAACCTACGAGCAGTACTTC
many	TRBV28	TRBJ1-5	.	CASSFSNQPQHF	TGTGCCAGCAGTTTTAGCAATCAGCCCCAGCATTTT
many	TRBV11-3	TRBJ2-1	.	CASSLDRMGHSSYNEQFF	TGTGCCAGCAGCTTAGATAGGATGGGGCACAGCTCCTACAATGAGCAGTTCTTC
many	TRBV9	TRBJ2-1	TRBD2	CASSVPSGGAGEQFF	TGTGCCAGCAGCGTACCTAGCGGGGGGGCAGGAGAGCAGTTCTTC